These 8 T cell receptor beta chains share one sample of origin, sequenced in a study of blood T cell repertoires in COVID-19. Sequenced by immunoSEQ multiplex PCR; TCRdb stores in-frame clones only, minus some. The repertoire holds about 150,000 clones, roughly 86% seen once, with about 2.1% in the top ten. The sample consisted of peripheral blood. These receptor sequences come from a human donor in a cohort sampled during active COVID-19.

This rearrangement joins TRBV28 to TRBJ1-6, with D perhaps matching TRBD1 (5 bases). Trimming took off 6 bases at V and 4 bases at J, with 7 bases between the two ends. The CDR3 length is 13 residues. CDR1 MDHEN and CDR2 SYDVKM come from the germline V gene. The CDR3: CASSPGYNSPLHF. The CDR3 bases are TGTGCCAGCAGCCCAGGGTATAATTCACCCCTCCACTTT.

The chain employs TRBV13 and TRBJ2-7; D ambiguous. CDR3 length equals 13 residues. Germline V lookup: CDR1 PRHDT, CDR2 FYEKMQ (reference sequence). V dropped 0 bases and J dropped 2 bases, with 5 bases sitting between them. The CDR3 DNA is TGTGCCAGCAGCTTAGGCCTAACCTACGAGCAGTACTTC. Protein product: CASSLGLTYEQYF. Together with reference TRBV13 and TRBJ2-7, the CDR3 gives the full variable domain: AAGVIQSPRHLIKEKRETATLKCYPIPRHDTVYWYQQGPGQDPQFLISFYEKMQSDKGSIPDRFSAQQFSDYHSELNMSSLELGDSALYFCASSLGLTYEQYFGPGTRLTVT.

This rearrangement joins TRBV27 to TRBJ2-5, with D perhaps matching TRBD2 (6 bases). The V and J ends lost 2 bases and 6 bases respectively, with 10 bases between them. Germline V gives CDR1 MNHEY, CDR2 SMNVEV (reference sequence). The CDR3 loop spans 13 amino acids. This chain's CDR3 is CASSLGGMKTQYF. In DNA form, the CDR3 reads TGTGCCAGCAGTTTAGGGGGGATGAAGACCCAGTACTTC.

This chain connects TRBV6-5 to TRBJ2-1; 8 nucleotides line up with TRBD2. V dropped 2 bases and J dropped 6; count of bases not matched to a gene: 9. From germline, CDR1 is MNHEY and CDR2 SVGAGI. The CDR3 sequence is 16 residues long. The CDR3 region has the DNA TGTGCCAGCAGTTACCTATTCGCGGGGGGTCTCAATGAGCAGTTCTTC. It encodes CASSYLFAGGLNEQFF.

The chain couples TRBV7-3 to TRBJ2-3, with D possibly matching TRBD1 (6 bases). V was trimmed by 2 bases and J by 1 base, leaving 10 bases between them. CDR3 length equals 15 residues. The germline CDR1 and CDR2 sequences are SGHTA and FQGTGA. The DNA of the CDR3 is TGTGCCAGCAGCTTAGGGGGCAGCCGCACAGATACGCAGTATTTT. As protein: CASSLGGSRTDTQYF. Supplemented by reference TRBV7-3 and TRBJ2-3, the full variable domain reads GAGVSQTPSNKVTEKGKYVELRCDPISGHTALYWYRQSLGQGPEFLIYFQGTGAADDSGLPNDRFFAVRPEGSVSTLKIQRTERGDSAVYLCASSLGGSRTDTQYFGPGTRLTVL.

This clone occurred many times. One end of the junction fails to match germline, which may point to a read error. The V call is TRBV7-7, the J call TRBJ1-6; 9 nucleotides match TRBD1. The CDR3 consists of 17 residues. Germline V lookup: CDR1 SSHAT, CDR2 FNYEAQ (reference sequence). The CDR3 region has the DNA TGTGCTAGCAGCTTAAGAACAGGGGGCCATTATAATTCACCCCTCCACTTT. Translating it yields CASSLRTGGHYNSPLHF.

The V and J genes are TRBV7-3 and TRBJ2-3, with 10 bases matching TRBD2. The V gene's germline CDR1 is SGHTA and CDR2 FQGTGA. The CDR3 has 16 residues. J gave up 2 bases and V 5 bases, and 7 bases lay outside the gene matches. CDR3 protein: CASSPQRGGITDTQYF. The CDR3 DNA is TGTGCCAGCAGCCCCCAGCGGGGGGGAATCACAGATACGCAGTATTTT.

V and J are TRBV19 and TRBJ1-5; D may be TRBD1 (6 bases). There are 13 residues in the CDR3. The germline V and J ends were trimmed by 7 bases and 7 bases, with 14 bases remaining between them. Germline loops: CDR1 LNHDA, CDR2 SQIVND (reference sequence). CDR3 protein: CASNPSQGQPQHF. In DNA form, the CDR3 reads TGTGCCAGTAACCCATCGCAGGGGCAGCCCCAGCATTTT.